The 21 T cell receptor beta chains given below trace back to one sample, sequenced in a study of T cell responses to AZD1222 COVID-19 vaccine. Libraries were prepared by immunoSEQ multiplex PCR; TCRdb keeps only in-frame clonotypes and omits some of them. This sample has around 70,000 clones, with roughly 85% found just once. The specimen comprised peripheral blood, sampled 28 days after the second AZD1222 dose. The receptors shown here come from an adult who received the AZD1222 COVID-19 vaccine.

The rearrangement joins TRBV6-2 or TRBV6-3 to TRBJ2-3; D is unresolved. The germline CDR1 and CDR2 sequences are MNHEY and SVGEGT. This CDR3 is built from 12 residues. Trimming shortened V by 6 bases and J by 6 bases, and 10 bases separated the two germline ends. The CDR3 sequence is CASSHGSDTQYF. Written as DNA, the CDR3 is TGTGCCAGCAGCCACGGGTCGGATACGCAGTATTTT.

V is TRBV5-8 and J is TRBJ2-1; D not resolved. Germline loops: CDR1 SGHTS, CDR2 YDEGEE. This CDR3 comprises 13 residues. V dropped 4 bases and J dropped 0 bases, with 5 bases sitting between them. The CDR3 nucleotides are TGTGCCAGCAGCCCAGCCTCCTACAATGAGCAGTTCTTC. This codes for CASSPASYNEQFF.

The gene calls are TRBV2 and TRBJ2-5; perhaps D is TRBD1 or TRBD2 (5 bases each). Looked up from germline, CDR1 is SNHLY and CDR2 is FYNNEI. Trimming cost V 8 bases and J 10 bases, with 23 bases left between them. This CDR3 is built from 14 residues. CDR3 nucleotides: TGTGCCAGCCAGTCATGGGGGAGTCCCCTTAGCCAGTACTTC. Translating gives CASQSWGSPLSQYF. Full variable domain (outside the CDR3, taken from reference TRBV2 and TRBJ2-5): EPEVTQTPSHQVTQMGQEVILRCVPISNHLYFYWYRQILGQKVEFLVSFYNNEISEKSEIFDDQFSVERPDGSNFTLKIRSTKLEDSAMYFCASQSWGSPLSQYFGPGTRLLVL.

This sequence joins TRBV6-5 and TRBJ1-1; D is perhaps TRBD1 (5 bases). Germline V gene data show CDR1 as MNHEY and CDR2 as SVGAGI. The CDR3 covers 14 residues. The germline V and J ends were trimmed by 7 bases and 7 bases, with 19 bases remaining between them. For the CDR3, the DNA is TGTGCCAGCACCGGGGACGGAGTCTTTGGTGAAGCTTTCTTT. Amino acid sequence: CASTGDGVFGEAFF.

The chain combines TRBV10-3 with TRBJ1-1; D call uncertain. The V gene lost 5 bases and the J gene lost 0 bases, with 7 bases spanning the gap. Germline CDR1 ENHRY, CDR2 SYGVKD. The CDR3 is 13 residues long. DNA for the CDR3: TGTGCCATCAGTCGGGAGTTGAACACTGAAGCTTTCTTT. Its translation is CAISRELNTEAFF.

The gene calls are TRBV13 and TRBJ2-3; D call uncertain. CDR1 and CDR2 (germline): PRHDT, FYEKMQ (reference sequence). The CDR3 runs 14 residues. Trimming took 4 bases from V and 2 from J, leaving 10 bases between them. The CDR3, as DNA: TGTGCCAGCAGCTCTGCAGAGCCCACAGATACGCAGTATTTT. Its translation: CASSSAEPTDTQYF.

This sequence joins TRBV7-3 and TRBJ2-5, with 9 bases that match TRBD2. CDR1 SGHTA and CDR2 FQGTGA come from the germline V gene. The CDR3 consists of 17 residues. V was pared by 1 base and J by 3 bases, with 9 bases of the junction left unmatched. In nucleotides, the CDR3 is TGTGCCAGCAGCTTAAGGGGAGGAGCGGGGGGTGAAGAGACCCAGTACTTC. It encodes CASSLRGGAGGEETQYF.

V is TRBV6-5 and J is TRBJ2-3; the match to TRBD2 covers 8 bases. From germline, CDR1 is MNHEY and CDR2 SVGAGI. The CDR3 has 14 amino acids. With V trimmed by 7 bases and J by 8 bases, 11 bases remained unmatched. CDR3 amino acids: CASTSRGLAGTQYF. The CDR3, as DNA: TGTGCCAGCACCTCGAGAGGGCTAGCGGGTACGCAGTATTTT.

The chain couples TRBV10-3 to TRBJ1-2, with 7 bases that match TRBD1. J lost 5 bases, V lost 7 bases, and 7 bases had no gene match. This CDR3 has 13 residues. The germline gives CDR1 ENHRY, CDR2 SYGVKD. As DNA, the CDR3 is TGTGCCATCAAGGGGGCGGAAGAATATGGCTACACCTTC. Its translation: CAIKGAEEYGYTF.

This clone was observed a few times. The chain has TRBV19 and TRBJ2-1, with 16 bases identical to TRBD2. J was trimmed by 8 bases and V by 6 bases; bases with no gene match: 10. The CDR3 runs 17 residues. Germline values: CDR1 LNHDA, CDR2 SQIVND (reference sequence). The CDR3 bases are TGTGCCAGTAGCCTCGGGACTAGCGGGAGGGCCGACGATGAGCAGTTCTTC. Its protein product is CASSLGTSGRADDEQFF.

The chain links TRBV1 to TRBJ2-4. TRBV1 is listed as a pseudogene. The CDR3 has 15 residues. CDR3 DNA: TGCACCAGCAGCGCCTTGGGACCCCGTAGGTCCATTCAGTACTTC. This sequence encodes CTSSALGPRRSIQYF.

This chain joins TRBV5-8 and TRBJ1-1; D unclear. V was shortened by 0 bases and J by 1 base, with 7 bases between the two germline ends. Germline V CDR1 and CDR2: SGHTS, YDEGEE. This CDR3 region has 14 residues. DNA for the CDR3: TGTGCCAGCAGCTTGGGACATCCGAACACTGAAGCTTTCTTT. Encoded protein: CASSLGHPNTEAFF.

This sequence joins TRBV6-6 and TRBJ1-3, with D perhaps TRBD1 (5 bases). This CDR3 contains 11 residues. Germline V lookup: CDR1 MNHNY, CDR2 SVGAGI (reference sequence). V was clipped by 0 bases and J by 14 bases, with 8 bases between them. CDR3 DNA sequence: TGTGCCAGCAGTTACTCCGGGACGGTATATTTT. Amino acids: CASSYSGTVYF.

The rearrangement joins TRBV30 to TRBJ1-6, with D hard to call. V lost 3 bases to trimming and J lost 13 bases, with 13 bases between them. Germline V gene lookup returns CDR1 GTSNPN and CDR2 SVGIG (reference sequence). CDR3 length: 12 residues. CDR3 nucleotide sequence: TGTGCCTGGAGCCCGCTGTCGGGCCCCCTCCACTTT. Translation: CAWSPLSGPLHF.

CDR3 DNA: TGTGCCAGCACCTCTAACCGTAGTCCAACAGAGACCCAGTACTTC. Translated: CASTSNRSPTETQYF. The J gene is TRBJ2-5, the V gene TRBV7-2; no firm D call. The CDR3 is 15 residues long. V gave up 7 bases and J gave up 4 bases, with 19 bases separating them. Looked up from germline, CDR1 is SGHTA and CDR2 is FQGNSA.

The chain is built from TRBV6-5 and TRBJ2-7; 9 bases are a match to TRBD1. The CDR3 has 15 amino acids. Germline V CDR1 and CDR2: MNHEY, SVGAGI. V was pared by 0 bases and J by 5 bases, with 5 bases of the junction left unmatched. The CDR3 nucleotides are TGTGCCAGCAGTTACTCGAGGGACAGGGTGCACGAGCAGTACTTC. It is translated as CASSYSRDRVHEQYF.

This clone was seen only a few times. The chain has TRBV27 and TRBJ2-7, with TRBD1 matching 11 bases. The germline V gene encodes CDR1 MNHEY and CDR2 SMNVEV (reference sequence). V lost 8 bases and J lost 3; bases outside the gene matches: 3. This CDR3 comprises 13 residues. The CDR3 coding sequence is TGTGCCAGCGCGGGACAGGGGGACTACGAGCAGTACTTC. This encodes CASAGQGDYEQYF.

The chain combines TRBV5-1 with TRBJ1-1; weak D call: TRBD1 (5 bases). Trimming left V 4 bases short and J 4 bases short, with 17 bases between. Per germline, CDR1 SGHRS and CDR2 YFSETQ. The CDR3 covers 15 residues. DNA for the CDR3: TGCGCCAGCAGCACCCTGGCGGGGGTGGGCACTGAAGCTTTCTTT. Its protein product is CASSTLAGVGTEAFF.

This clone was observed a single time. J is TRBJ1-2 and V is TRBV2, with D perhaps matching TRBD1 (5 bases). Germline values: CDR1 SNHLY, CDR2 FYNNEI. CDR3 length equals 16 residues. The V and J ends lost 8 bases and 3 bases respectively, with 22 bases between them. The CDR3 protein is CASQGPDGKRDYGYTF. The CDR3 region has the DNA TGTGCCAGCCAGGGCCCCGACGGCAAACGGGACTATGGCTACACCTTC.

This clone was counted once. This chain connects TRBV6-6 to TRBJ1-1; 9 bases map to TRBD1. J lost 1 base, V lost 4 bases, and 7 bases had no gene match. The CDR3 is made up of 16 amino acids. Germline CDR1 reads MNHNY; CDR2 reads SVGAGI (reference sequence). The chain's CDR3 is CASSSPQGAPNTEAFF. The CDR3 DNA follows: TGTGCCAGCAGTTCCCCACAGGGGGCCCCGAACACTGAAGCTTTCTTT.

V is TRBV18 and J is TRBJ2-3, with D tentatively TRBD2 (6 bases). The germline gives CDR1 KGHSH, CDR2 LQKENI. The CDR3 spans 15 residues. V lost 4 bases and J lost 1, with 12 bases in between. The CDR3, as DNA: TGTGCCAGCTCACGCCCGGGACTGGGCACAGATACGCAGTATTTT. It specifies CASSRPGLGTDTQYF.